Listed here is a single T cell receptor beta chain. Assay: immunoSEQ multiplex PCR; the TCRdb copy retains only in-frame clones and omits some. The data hold under 200,000 clones, with about 85% observed a single time. This specimen belongs to a study of blood T cell repertoires in COVID-19. CDR1 is SGHNT and CDR2 is YYREEE in the germline V gene (reference sequence). The CDR3 has 15 amino acids. V was pared by 6 bases and J by 7 bases, with 17 bases between. The gene calls are TRBV5-4 and TRBJ1-6; TRBD1 might be the D (5 bases). The sample was PBMCs or T cells enriched from blood (not recorded which). The TCR was taken from a woman aged 35 to 49 with acute COVID-19. DNA of the CDR3: TGTGCCAGCAACCTTGGGGGGTCCGAGAATTCACCCCTCCACTTT. Protein product: CASNLGGSENSPLHF.